This T cell receptor beta chain was profiled in a study of blood T cell repertoires in COVID-19. Study information: There were acute and convalescent COVID-19 samples, and they came from the United States, Italy and Spain. In each case, the material was cDNA or gDNA derived from T cells, B-cell-depleted T cells, or PBMCs.

In germline, CDR1 is KGHDR, CDR2 SFDVKD. V lost 9 bases and J 2 bases, leaving 20 bases between the germline ends. This CDR3 spans 16 amino acids. Produced via immunoSEQ multiplex PCR; TCRdb's table is partial and in-frame only. The table records about 43,000 clones, 80% to 90% of them present only once. Sequenced input: peripheral blood. The receptor's source is a man aged 40-49 years with COVID-19, enrolled during active disease. The chain couples TRBV24-1 to TRBJ2-3; possibly TRBD1 for D (6 bases). The CDR3 here is CATPSRGDKNTDTQYF. The CDR3 DNA reads TGTGCCACCCCTAGCAGAGGGGACAAAAACACAGATACGCAGTATTTT.